These 5 T cell receptor beta chains share one sample of origin, sequenced in a study of shared clonotypes between healthy human individuals. Only in-frame clones appear in the TCRdb table, and some are missing; sequencing was by immunoSEQ multiplex PCR. This sample has under 1 million clones, with just over 95% found just once. Naive CD8 cells lacked CD45RO, underwent positive selection for CCR7 and left out terminally differentiated effector memory CD45RA+ cells. Sequenced: naive CD8+ T cells sorted from blood. The receptor source for this set is a man younger than 45 in good health.

The CDR3 region is CASSRTGDLSYEQYF. The CDR3 DNA reads as TGCGCCAGCAGCCGCACAGGAGATTTATCCTACGAGCAGTACTTC. The chain joins TRBV4-1 to TRBJ2-7; TRBD1 is a possible D gene (5 bases). CDR1 is MGHRA, CDR2 YSYEKL, per germline. The CDR3 runs to 15 residues. The V gene lost 4 bases and the J gene lost 1 base, with 14 bases spanning the gap.

The chain carries TRBV2 and TRBJ2-1; perhaps TRBD2 as D (5 bases). The V end lost 7 bases, the J end lost 8 bases, and 24 bases lay between the germline ends. Per the germline V gene, CDR1 is SNHLY and CDR2 is FYNNEI. This CDR3 has 16 amino acids. CDR3 in DNA: TGTGCCAGCAAGTTGAGAGGGTTCGATGTGTTCTATGAGCAGTTCTTC. Residues: CASKLRGFDVFYEQFF.

This chain joins TRBV27 and TRBJ1-4; D is unresolved. Per the germline V gene, CDR1 is MNHEY and CDR2 is SMNVEV (reference sequence). CDR3 length: 12 residues. V was cut by 4 bases and J by 9 bases, with 9 bases left in between. The CDR3 loop reads CASSYDPKKLFF. CDR3 DNA: TGTGCCAGCAGTTACGACCCGAAAAAACTGTTTTTT.

The chain is built from TRBV27 and TRBJ2-7; 7 nucleotides align to TRBD1. The V gene end was trimmed by 5 bases and the J gene end by 6 bases; junction bases not matched to a gene: 7. The CDR3 has 13 amino acids. Germline assignment: CDR1 MNHEY and CDR2 SMNVEV (reference sequence). The CDR3 sequence: CASSIDRVGEQYF. The CDR3 DNA reads TGTGCCAGCAGTATCGACAGGGTTGGCGAGCAGTACTTC.

This sequence joins TRBV6-5 and TRBJ1-1; TRBD1 agrees at 11 bases. Trimming removed 6 bases from V and 1 base from J; junction bases left unmatched: 4. From germline, CDR1 is MNHEY and CDR2 SVGAGI. The CDR3 runs 15 residues. CDR3 region: CASSLGTGGNTEAFF. As DNA, the CDR3 is TGTGCCAGCAGCCTTGGGACAGGGGGGAACACTGAAGCTTTCTTT.